These T cell receptor beta chains were read from a single sample in a study of T cells in Graves' hyperthyroidism and ophthalmopathy. TCRdb re-derived calls from the multiplex PCR reads in MiXCR, one entry per CDR3 protein. The sample holds approximately 400,000 distinct CDR3 sequences, about an eighth seen once. Sequenced material: blood. The source of these receptors is a middle-aged man with Graves' ophthalmopathy. Both conserved end residues are part of each CDR3.

j_gene	v_gene	CDR3aa
TRBJ1-1	TRBV20-1	CSARTTANTEAFF
TRBJ2-4	TRBV20-1	CSASGTLAKNIQYF
TRBJ2-5	TRBV20-1	CSVEGIAETQYF
TRBJ2-1	TRBV9	CASSALLRDEQFF
TRBJ1-6	TRBV28	CASRGTGGGSPLHF
TRBJ2-1	TRBV24-1	CATSDLGQGAPDEQFF
TRBJ2-1	TRBV27	CASSGRGHDSTYNEQFF
TRBJ2-1	TRBV5-1	CASRGIRSYNEQFF
TRBJ1-6	TRBV12-3/TRBV12-4	CASSLGGLNSPLHF
TRBJ2-1	TRBV24-1	CATSDPSLRGANEQFF
TRBJ1-5	TRBV10-3	CATSGGNSNQPQHF
TRBJ2-1	TRBV7-9	CASTGTSSSYNEQFF
TRBJ2-7	TRBV2	CASSGERRGPVEQYF
TRBJ2-1	TRBV3-1	CASSQDTPGYEQFF
TRBJ1-1	TRBV30	CAWRRGTTNTEAFF
TRBJ1-1	TRBV12-3/TRBV12-4	CASRRTGGTEAFF
TRBJ2-3	TRBV12-3/TRBV12-4	CASSLLAGTDTQYF
TRBJ1-5	TRBV12-3/TRBV12-4	CASSFRTGGESQPQHF
TRBJ2-7	TRBV7-6	CASSLRPDKSSYEQYF
TRBJ2-4	TRBV7-3	CASSLTSLDRDNKNIQYF
TRBJ1-2	TRBV3-1	CASSQTDTDRGYTF
TRBJ1-1	TRBV20-1	CSARDSQGRTNTEAFF
TRBJ2-1	TRBV24-1	CATSDPGGNFYNEQFF
TRBJ2-3	TRBV6-5	CASSYSGHTDTQYF
-	TRBV4-1	CASSQDPGQAYEQFF
TRBJ2-3	TRBV6-1	CASRNQGWTDTQYF
TRBJ2-5	TRBV19	CASSSTGTKETQYF
TRBJ2-3	TRBV7-9	CASSLVHDTDTQYF
TRBJ1-1	TRBV7-8	CASSRLLQGMNTEAFF
TRBJ2-1	TRBV19	CASSIGGGLALKRSYNEQFF
TRBJ1-5	TRBV6-5	CASSYSQIDQPQHF
TRBJ2-1	TRBV7-9	CASSDRDGNEQFF
TRBJ2-7	TRBV19	CASSSTGKTYEQYF
TRBJ2-5	TRBV7-9	CASSSHRMTSGSMSETQYF
TRBJ1-6	TRBV6-1	CASSERQGLTLHF
TRBJ2-7	TRBV28	CASRPGGHSSYEQYF
TRBJ1-2	TRBV2	CASRSRTGGGYGYTF
TRBJ2-2	TRBV9	CASSVWDRGTGELFF
TRBJ2-2	TRBV5-1	CASRETSTNTGELFF
TRBJ2-7	TRBV6-5	CASGYSGEGAGGSYEQYF
TRBJ2-4	TRBV2	CASRAGLAEGLAKNIQYF
TRBJ2-1	TRBV19	CASNPAMSSYNEQFF
TRBJ2-1	TRBV20-1	CSATSGRSYNEQFF
TRBJ2-1	TRBV5-1	CASSPGAAESYNEQFF
TRBJ2-1	TRBV12-3/TRBV12-4	CASIPSGYNEQFF
TRBJ1-1	TRBV27	CVSSLSSDRGLNTEAFF
TRBJ2-7	TRBV19	CASSPTVGRGTYEQYF
TRBJ2-1	TRBV6-1	CASTLVVSNNEQFF
TRBJ2-1	TRBV6-6	CASSYLASGRARERNEQFF
TRBJ1-2	TRBV5-1	CASSPREQGIGYGCTF
TRBJ1-5	TRBV12-3/TRBV12-4	CASSLEGNNQPQHF
TRBJ2-5	TRBV20-1	CSAAPLQLATQETQYF
TRBJ1-6	TRBV30	CAWSRAPFGSPLHF
TRBJ2-1	TRBV7-3	CASSHQRGRLAELYNEQFF
TRBJ1-2	TRBV20-1	CSANVGTEAHGYTF